Given below is one TCR beta chain in context. This CDR3 is 17 amino acids long. Between the trimmed V and J ends, which lost 3 bases and 3 bases, there was a span of 21 bases. Germline-derived CDR1 and CDR2 are WSHSY and SAAADI. It was with a sample-barcoded 5' primer and a J-beta primer mix that a second PCR of roughly 7 to 12 cycles was run. From the 5' RACE reads, TCRdb called clonotypes with MiXCR, one entry per CDR3 protein. The table records hundreds of thousands of distinct CDR3 sequences, 40% to 50% of them present only once. The data were taken from a study of blood T cells in healthy people across ages.

Sequencing was done on a sample of blood. The V call is TRBV10-2, the J call TRBJ2-7, with D possibly matching TRBD1 (6 bases). The clonotype originates from a man in his fifties or sixties in good health. The CDR3 loop reads CASSDSWWDKQSYEQYF. In DNA, the CDR3 is TGCGCCAGCAGTGACTCTTGGTGGGACAAGCAAAGCTACGAGCAGTACTTC.